This TCR beta chain was recorded in a study of shared clonotypes between healthy human individuals. At the level of the study: A couple of women and a few men aged 18 to 49 served as donors.

This CDR3 has 17 amino acids. V lost 2 bases, J lost 5 bases, and 10 bases stayed unmatched. The germline V gene has CDR1 SEHNR and CDR2 FQNEAQ (reference sequence). Profiling relied on immunoSEQ multiplex PCR, and the TCRdb table lists in-frame clones only, not all of them. The sample has about 700,000 clones; about 90% are singletons. CD8 cells regarded as naive lacked CD45RO, were positively chosen for CCR7, and omitted terminally differentiated effector memory CD45RA+ cells. Sequenced material: naive CD8+ T cells sorted from blood. This chain uses TRBV7-9 with TRBJ2-3; TRBD1 agrees at 10 bases. The source is a man aged 30 to 45 in good health. CDR3 residues: CASSLSLGQGVLDTQYF. The CDR3 nucleotides are TGTGCCAGCAGCTTATCTCTCGGACAGGGGGTCCTAGATACGCAGTATTTT. Based on the CDR3 plus reference TRBV7-9 and TRBJ2-3, the full variable domain is DTGVSQNPRHKITKRGQNVTFRCDPISEHNRLYWYRQTLGQGPEFLTYFQNEAQLEKSRLLSDRFSAERPKGSFSTLEIQRTEQGDSAMYLCASSLSLGQGVLDTQYFGPGTRLTVL.